This passage covers 25 T cell receptor beta chains from one sample sequenced in a study of human T cells and chemical hapten exposure. TCRdb reanalysed the RACE reads using MiXCR and keeps one entry per CDR3 protein. The repertoire holds around 120,000 distinct CDR3 sequences, with 9.5% to 12% as singletons. Time point in this sample: patch test 1, 2 weeks after DPC sensitization. Treatment meaning: therapeutic diphenylcyclopropenone sensitization with weekly scalp DPC. The input for sequencing was whole blood, taken in connection with sensitization to the hapten diphenylcyclopropenone (DPC). These receptor sequences come from a woman aged 40 to 55 with alopecia areata. Some clones in this sample may be carry-over from other donors' samples.

J is TRBJ2-7 and V is TRBV11-2, with D possibly being TRBD2 (6 bases). The CDR3 covers 15 residues. The ends were cut back, 1 base at V and 0 bases at J, with 10 bases in the middle. The germline CDR1 and CDR2 sequences are SGHAT and FQNNGV. DNA of the CDR3: TGTGCCAGCAGCTTAGGGAGCGGGCCCTCCTACGAGCAGTACTTC. Amino acids: CASSLGSGPSYEQYF.

V and J are TRBV3-1 and TRBJ2-1, with TRBD2 as a possible D gene (6 bases). V was trimmed by 0 bases and J by 0 bases, leaving 9 bases between them. Germline V gives CDR1 LGHDT, CDR2 YNNKEL (reference sequence). This CDR3 contains 16 residues. The CDR3 loop reads CASSQELASSYNEQFF. In nucleotides, the CDR3 is TGTGCCAGCAGCCAAGAGCTAGCGAGCTCCTACAATGAGCAGTTCTTC.

At least ten counts were recorded for this clonotype. The chain links TRBV19 to TRBJ1-1; no definite D call. Trimming took 4 bases from V and 1 from J, leaving 1 base between them. Germline CDR1 is LNHDA and CDR2 is SQIVND (reference sequence). The CDR3 spans 11 residues. In DNA, the CDR3 is TGTGCCAGTAGTAAGAACACTGAAGCTTTCTTT. It encodes CASSKNTEAFF.

This clonotype was seen ten or more times. The chain uses TRBV6-1 and TRBJ1-6, with D possibly matching TRBD1 (6 bases). With 0 bases removed from V and 10 bases from J, the gap between germline ends came to 13 bases. This CDR3 contains 15 residues. CDR1 and CDR2 from the germline V gene are MNHNS and SASEGT. DNA of the CDR3: TGTGCCAGCAGTGAAGCGATGGGGGGGGGCTCACCCCTCCACTTT. Translated, it gives CASSEAMGGGSPLHF.

The chain joins TRBV4-1 to TRBJ2-3; 11 bases match TRBD2. The V and J ends lost 1 base and 2 bases, in that order; junction bases with no gene match: 8. This CDR3 spans 18 amino acids. Germline lookup yields CDR1 MGHRA and CDR2 YSYEKL. The CDR3 is CASSQVGASGGSTDTQYF. Here the CDR3 DNA reads TGCGCCAGCAGCCAAGTAGGTGCTAGCGGGGGGTCCACAGATACGCAGTATTTT.

The V call is TRBV2, the J call TRBJ2-1, with 11 bases matching TRBD2. V shed 5 bases and J 4 bases; nucleotides not matched to a gene: 4. Germline V gene data show CDR1 as SNHLY and CDR2 as FYNNEI. There are 15 residues in the CDR3. In DNA form, the CDR3 reads TGTGCCAGCAGTCGGGGGACTAGCGGTTACAATGAGCAGTTCTTC. Protein sequence: CASSRGTSGYNEQFF.

In this sample, this clonotype turned up a few times. This sequence joins TRBV6-5 and TRBJ1-2; D gene unclear. The CDR3 loop spans 13 amino acids. CDR1 is MNHEY, CDR2 SVGAGI, per germline. V lost 5 bases and J lost 0, with 7 bases in between. The CDR3 reads CASSPLTNYGYTF. The CDR3 bases are TGTGCCAGCAGTCCCCTCACTAACTATGGCTACACCTTC.

This clonotype was seen at least ten times. The V and J genes are TRBV11-2 and TRBJ1-1; the D gene is possibly TRBD1 (5 bases). Looked up from germline, CDR1 is SGHAT and CDR2 is FQNNGV. This CDR3 spans 14 amino acids. Trimming removed 0 bases from V and 5 bases from J, with 10 bases in between. The CDR3 region is CASSLEAGRTEAFF. The CDR3 DNA follows: TGTGCCAGCAGCTTAGAGGCAGGGCGGACTGAAGCTTTCTTT.

This clonotype showed up just a few times. The chain's CDR3 is CASSLVAGLPEQYF. CDR3 nucleotide sequence: TGTGCCAGCAGTTTAGTTGCGGGGCTCCCCGAGCAGTACTTC. The V gene is TRBV12-3 or TRBV12-4, the J gene TRBJ2-7; possibly TRBD2 for D (6 bases). The V gene lost 1 base and the J gene lost 6 bases, with 13 bases spanning the gap. The CDR3 loop spans 14 amino acids.

The V and J genes are TRBV7-9 and TRBJ2-3, with no clear D. The CDR3 spans 13 residues. Trimming took 1 base from V and 6 from J, leaving 8 bases between them. Germline CDR1 and CDR2: SEHNR and FQNEAQ (reference sequence). CDR3 DNA: TGTGCCAGCAGCTTAGTGGCAAGCGATACGCAGTATTTT. This codes for CASSLVASDTQYF.

This clonotype was counted ten times or more. The chain carries TRBV2 and TRBJ1-6; TRBD1 aligns across 9 bases. Germline V gives CDR1 SNHLY, CDR2 FYNNEI. V trimming: 6 bases; J trimming: 6 bases; junction bases outside the gene matches: 6. The CDR3 is made up of 15 amino acids. In DNA form, the CDR3 reads TGTGCCAGCAGGGTGGACAGGGGCCCTAATTCACCCCTCCACTTT. Protein sequence: CASRVDRGPNSPLHF.

This clonotype was counted many times. This sequence joins TRBV7-9 and TRBJ1-5; D gene unclear. There are 12 residues in the CDR3. Between the trimmed V and J ends, which lost 3 bases and 4 bases, there was a span of 4 bases. The germline V gene has CDR1 SEHNR and CDR2 FQNEAQ (reference sequence). This CDR3 reads CASSFGNQPQHF. The CDR3 bases are TGTGCCAGCAGCTTCGGAAATCAGCCCCAGCATTTT.

Ten or more counts support this clonotype. The V call is TRBV20-1, the J call TRBJ1-5; a weak D match, TRBD1 (5 bases). Trimming removed 6 bases from V and 3 bases from J, with 12 bases in between. This CDR3 is 13 amino acids long. Per germline, CDR1 DFQATT and CDR2 SNEGSKA (reference sequence). CDR3 in DNA: TGCAGTGCAAGGGGAGCCTACAATCAGCCCCAGCATTTT. Encoded protein: CSARGAYNQPQHF.

This clonotype was seen ten or more times. The V call is TRBV18, the J call TRBJ1-2; 9 bases are shared with TRBD1. Germline lookup yields CDR1 KGHSH and CDR2 LQKENI. This CDR3 is built from 15 residues. After removal of 0 bases from V and 4 bases from J, the junction contained 3 bases not matched to a gene. The CDR3 reads CASSPPDRGPYGYTF. The CDR3 DNA reads TGTGCCAGCTCACCACCGGACAGGGGCCCCTATGGCTACACCTTC.

The rearrangement links TRBV5-6 to TRBJ2-4, with 8 bases lining up with TRBD1. The germline V gene has CDR1 SGHDT and CDR2 YYEEEE. This CDR3 has 16 residues. V was clipped by 1 base and J by 8 bases; unmatched bases: 11. CDR3: CASSLSGGGFTHIQYF. In nucleotides, the CDR3 is TGTGCCAGCAGCTTGTCAGGGGGCGGGTTTACTCACATTCAGTACTTC.

This clonotype appeared many times. The rearrangement links TRBV6-5 to TRBJ1-1; D is perhaps TRBD1 (5 bases). There are 16 residues in the CDR3. CDR1 and CDR2 from the germline V gene are MNHEY and SVGAGI. Trimming shortened V by 2 bases and J by 3 bases, and 16 bases separated the two germline ends. The CDR3 DNA sequence: TGTGCCAGCAGTTACAGGCGTGGCAGGGCGGACACTGAAGCTTTCTTT. Its translation is CASSYRRGRADTEAFF.

There are a few counts of this clonotype. V is TRBV5-6 and J is TRBJ1-6; 9 bases line up with TRBD1. Germline V gene sequence: CDR1 SGHDT, CDR2 YYEEEE. This CDR3 comprises 15 residues. With V trimmed by 4 bases and J by 6 bases, 5 bases remained unmatched. The CDR3 loop reads CASSPDRGLNSPLHF. In nucleotides, the CDR3 is TGTGCCAGCAGCCCGGACAGGGGACTTAATTCACCCCTCCACTTT. The whole variable domain, filled in from reference TRBV5-6 and TRBJ1-6, reads DAGVTQSPTHLIKTRGQQVTLRCSPKSGHDTVSWYQQALGQGPQFIFQYYEEEERQRGNFPDRFSGHQFPNYSSELNVNALLLGDSALYLCASSPDRGLNSPLHFGNGTRLTVT.

This clonotype occurred a few times. J is TRBJ2-1 and V is TRBV2; D assignment may be TRBD1 or TRBD2 (5 bases each). Trimming removed 5 bases from V and 8 bases from J, with 22 bases in between. CDR1 and CDR2 from the germline V gene are SNHLY and FYNNEI. The CDR3 totals 16 residues. The CDR3 DNA follows: TGTGCCAGCAGTCGCCGGGGCCCCCCCGAGAGCCATGAGCAGTTCTTC. Amino acid sequence: CASSRRGPPESHEQFF. Filled out from reference TRBV2 and TRBJ2-1, the complete variable domain reads EPEVTQTPSHQVTQMGQEVILRCVPISNHLYFYWYRQILGQKVEFLVSFYNNEISEKSEIFDDQFSVERPDGSNFTLKIRSTKLEDSAMYFCASSRRGPPESHEQFFGPGTRLTVL.

The chain combines TRBV20-1 with TRBJ2-1; TRBD1 matches 7 bases. The germline V gene has CDR1 DFQATT and CDR2 SNEGSKA (reference sequence). V lost 6 bases, J lost 6 bases, and 8 bases stayed unmatched. CDR3 length: 13 residues. The CDR3 nucleotides read TGCAGTGCCGAACGGGACAGACCCAATGAGCAGTTCTTC. Its protein product is CSAERDRPNEQFF.

This clonotype was seen repeatedly, ten times or more. The V gene is TRBV27, the J gene TRBJ1-1, with TRBD1 as a possible D gene (5 bases). Trimming took off 1 base at V and 6 bases at J, with 12 bases between the two ends. Germline V CDR1 and CDR2: MNHEY, SMNVEV (reference sequence). CDR3 length: 14 amino acids. The CDR3 loop reads CASSLYGGDPEAFF. The CDR3 nucleotides are TGTGCCAGCAGTTTATACGGCGGGGACCCTGAAGCTTTCTTT.

J is TRBJ2-1 and V is TRBV3-1; the match to TRBD2 covers 7 bases. The CDR3 runs 12 residues. V lost 2 bases and J lost 9; bases outside the gene matches: 1. Germline CDR1 LGHDT, CDR2 YNNKEL (reference sequence). CDR3 residues: CASSQRTSEQFF. The CDR3 DNA sequence: TGTGCCAGCAGCCAACGGACTAGTGAGCAGTTCTTC.

This clonotype has ten or more counts. V gene TRBV29-1 combines with J gene TRBJ2-7; D assignment may be TRBD1 or TRBD2 (6 bases each). V was cut by 4 bases and J by 2 bases, with 15 bases left in between. The CDR3 is 14 amino acids. Germline V gene data show CDR1 as SQVTM and CDR2 as ANQGSEA. CDR3 sequence reads: CSVAGGQGAYEQYF. In DNA form, the CDR3 reads TGCAGCGTTGCTGGGGGGCAGGGAGCCTACGAGCAGTACTTC.

Concerning this clonotype itself: A much larger clone is a single base away; this may be a read error. The CDR3 coding sequence is TGCGCCAGCAGCCCCCGTCTTAGCGGGAGTCGCTACGAGCAGCACTTC. Protein product: CASSPRLSGSRYEQHF. The V call is TRBV5-1, the J call TRBJ2-7; 9 nucleotides align to TRBD2. This CDR3 is built from 16 residues. Germline CDR1 is SGHRS and CDR2 is YFSETQ. The variable domain in full, with the rest retrieved from reference TRBV5-1 and TRBJ2-7, is KAGVTQTPRYLIKTRGQQVTLSCSPISGHRSVSWYQQTPGQGLQFLFEYFSETQRNKGNFPGRFSGRQFSNSRSEMNVSTLELGDSALYLCASSPRLSGSRYEQHFGPGTRLTVT.

This clonotype was picked up many times. The chain recombines TRBV19 with TRBJ2-3; possibly TRBD1 for D (8 bases). The germline CDR1 and CDR2 sequences are LNHDA and SQIVND (reference sequence). V was trimmed by 7 bases and J by 5 bases, leaving 19 bases between them. This CDR3 has 15 residues. CDR3 protein: CASTMRQGRGDTQYF. The CDR3 DNA is TGTGCCAGTACCATGAGACAGGGGAGGGGAGATACGCAGTATTTT. Looking up the rest from reference TRBV19 and TRBJ2-3 gives the full variable domain: DGGITQSPKYLFRKEGQNVTLSCEQNLNHDAMYWYRQDPGQGLRLIYYSQIVNDFQKGDIAEGYSVSREKKESFPLTVTSAQKNPTAFYLCASTMRQGRGDTQYFGPGTRLTVL.

V gene TRBV12-3 or TRBV12-4 combines with J gene TRBJ2-2; 7 bases are a match to TRBD1. The CDR3 spans 14 residues. Losses at the gene ends were 5 bases for V and 4 bases for J; bases not matched to a gene: 4. The chain's CDR3 is CASSHRTGTGELFF. CDR3 nucleotide sequence: TGTGCCAGCAGTCACCGGACAGGCACCGGGGAGCTGTTTTTT.